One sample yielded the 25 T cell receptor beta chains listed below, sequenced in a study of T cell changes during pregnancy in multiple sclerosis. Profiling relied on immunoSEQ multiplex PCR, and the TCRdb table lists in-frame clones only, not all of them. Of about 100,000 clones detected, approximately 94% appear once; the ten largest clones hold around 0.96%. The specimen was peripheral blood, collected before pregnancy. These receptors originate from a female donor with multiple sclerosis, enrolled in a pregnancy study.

CDR3 amino acids: CSVEVRVSPGANVLTF. DNA of the CDR3: TGCAGCGTTGAAGTCCGGGTTTCTCCTGGGGCCAACGTCCTGACTTTC. The V gene is TRBV29-1, the J gene TRBJ2-6; D remains unclear. This CDR3 is 16 amino acids long. V was pared by 1 base and J by 2 bases, with 12 bases between. CDR1 is SQVTM, CDR2 ANQGSEA, per germline.

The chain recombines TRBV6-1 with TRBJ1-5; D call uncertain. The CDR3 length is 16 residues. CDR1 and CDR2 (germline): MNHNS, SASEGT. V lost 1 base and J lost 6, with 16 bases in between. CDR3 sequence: CASSEEEGVGSQPQHF. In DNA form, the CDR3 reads TGTGCCAGCAGTGAAGAAGAGGGTGTGGGCAGTCAGCCCCAGCATTTT.

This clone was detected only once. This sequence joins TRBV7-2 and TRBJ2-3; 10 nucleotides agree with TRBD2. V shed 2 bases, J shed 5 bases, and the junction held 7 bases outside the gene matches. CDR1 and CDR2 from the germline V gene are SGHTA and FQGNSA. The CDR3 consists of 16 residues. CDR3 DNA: TGTGCCAGCAGCTTACGGCTAGCGGGGGTGCGAGATACGCAGTATTTT. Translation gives CASSLRLAGVRDTQYF.

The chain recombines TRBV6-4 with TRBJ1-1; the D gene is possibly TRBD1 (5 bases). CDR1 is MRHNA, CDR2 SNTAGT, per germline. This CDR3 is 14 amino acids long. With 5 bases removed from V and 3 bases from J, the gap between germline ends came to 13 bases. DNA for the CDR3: TGTGCCAGCAGTCCCGATACAGGAGACACTGAAGCTTTCTTT. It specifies CASSPDTGDTEAFF.

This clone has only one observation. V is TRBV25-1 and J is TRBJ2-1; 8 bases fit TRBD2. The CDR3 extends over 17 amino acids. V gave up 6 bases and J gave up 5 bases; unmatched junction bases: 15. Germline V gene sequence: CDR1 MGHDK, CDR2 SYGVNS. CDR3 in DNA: TGTGCCAGCAGCCTTAGGACTAGCCCGTATCGGAACAATGAGCAGTTCTTC. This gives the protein CASSLRTSPYRNNEQFF.

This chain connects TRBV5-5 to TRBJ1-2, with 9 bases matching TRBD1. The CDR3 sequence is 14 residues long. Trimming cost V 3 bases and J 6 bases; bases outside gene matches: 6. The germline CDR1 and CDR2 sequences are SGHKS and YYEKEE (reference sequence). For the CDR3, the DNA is TGTGCCAGCAGCTCCCGGACAGGGGCAGATGGCTACACCTTC. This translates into CASSSRTGADGYTF.

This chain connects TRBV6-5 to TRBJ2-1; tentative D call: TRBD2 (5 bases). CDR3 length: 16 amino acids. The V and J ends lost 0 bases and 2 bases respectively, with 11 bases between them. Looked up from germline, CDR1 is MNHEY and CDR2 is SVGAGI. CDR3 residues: CASSYSWESPYNEQFF. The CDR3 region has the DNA TGTGCCAGCAGTTACTCGTGGGAGAGCCCCTACAATGAGCAGTTCTTC.

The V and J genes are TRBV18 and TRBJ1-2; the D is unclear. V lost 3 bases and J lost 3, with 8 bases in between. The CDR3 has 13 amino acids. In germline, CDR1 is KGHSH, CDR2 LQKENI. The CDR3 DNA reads TGTGCCAGCTCACCTTCAGAGGACTATGGCTACACCTTC. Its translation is CASSPSEDYGYTF.

The DNA for the CDR3 is TGTGCCATCAGTCCCCTTAGCGGGAGTCGGGACAATGAGCAGTTCTTC. This encodes CAISPLSGSRDNEQFF. The chain has TRBV10-3 and TRBJ2-1; 9 bases are shared with TRBD2. This CDR3 has 16 amino acids. Germline V CDR1 and CDR2: ENHRY, SYGVKD. V was clipped by 5 bases and J by 5 bases; unmatched bases: 10.

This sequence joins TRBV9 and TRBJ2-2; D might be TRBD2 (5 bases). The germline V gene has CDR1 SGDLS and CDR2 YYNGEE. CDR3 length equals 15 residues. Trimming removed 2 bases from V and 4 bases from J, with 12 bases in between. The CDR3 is CASSVLGETTGELFF. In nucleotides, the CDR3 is TGTGCCAGCAGCGTTCTTGGGGAGACCACCGGGGAGCTGTTTTTT.

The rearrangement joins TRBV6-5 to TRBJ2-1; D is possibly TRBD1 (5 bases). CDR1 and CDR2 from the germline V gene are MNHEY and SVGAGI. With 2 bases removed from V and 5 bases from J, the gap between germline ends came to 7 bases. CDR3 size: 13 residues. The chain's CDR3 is CASSYDSDNEQFF. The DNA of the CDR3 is TGTGCCAGCAGTTACGACAGTGACAATGAGCAGTTCTTC.

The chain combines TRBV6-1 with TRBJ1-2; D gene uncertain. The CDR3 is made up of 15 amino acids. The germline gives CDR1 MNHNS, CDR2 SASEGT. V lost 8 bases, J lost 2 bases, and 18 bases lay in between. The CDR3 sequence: CASLPKRVGNYGYTF. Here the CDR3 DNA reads TGTGCCAGCCTACCGAAGCGGGTTGGCAACTATGGCTACACCTTC.

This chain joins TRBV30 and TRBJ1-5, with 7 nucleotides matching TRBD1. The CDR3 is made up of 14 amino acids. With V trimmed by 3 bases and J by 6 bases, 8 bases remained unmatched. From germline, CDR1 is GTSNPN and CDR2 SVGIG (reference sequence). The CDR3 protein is CAWSLGQWGQPQHF. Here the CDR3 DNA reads TGTGCCTGGAGCCTGGGACAGTGGGGTCAGCCCCAGCATTTT.

DNA for the CDR3: TGTGCCTGGAATCGTCGACTAGCGGCGTCCTACAATGAGCAGTTCTTC. Protein: CAWNRRLAASYNEQFF. This chain joins TRBV30 and TRBJ2-1, with TRBD2 matching over 9 bases. With 4 bases clipped from V and 1 base from J, the junction kept 8 bases outside the gene matches. Germline V lookup: CDR1 GTSNPN, CDR2 SVGIG (reference sequence). The CDR3 consists of 16 residues.

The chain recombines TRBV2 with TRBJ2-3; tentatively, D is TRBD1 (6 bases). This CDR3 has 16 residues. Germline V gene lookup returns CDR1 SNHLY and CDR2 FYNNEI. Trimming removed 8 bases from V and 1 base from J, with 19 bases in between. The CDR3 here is CASSDAQGRGTDTQYF. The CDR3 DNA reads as TGTGCCAGCTCGGACGCACAGGGAAGAGGCACAGATACGCAGTATTTT. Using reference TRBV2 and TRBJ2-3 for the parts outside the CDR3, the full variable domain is EPEVTQTPSHQVTQMGQEVILRCVPISNHLYFYWYRQILGQKVEFLVSFYNNEISEKSEIFDDQFSVERPDGSNFTLKIRSTKLEDSAMYFCASSDAQGRGTDTQYFGPGTRLTVL.

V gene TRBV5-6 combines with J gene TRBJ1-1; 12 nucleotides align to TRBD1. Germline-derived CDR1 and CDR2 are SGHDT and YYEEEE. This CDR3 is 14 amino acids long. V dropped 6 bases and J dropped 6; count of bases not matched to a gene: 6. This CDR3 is CASTTGQGAAEAFF. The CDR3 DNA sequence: TGTGCCAGCACCACGGGACAGGGGGCGGCTGAAGCTTTCTTT. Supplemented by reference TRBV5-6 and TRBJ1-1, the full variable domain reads DAGVTQSPTHLIKTRGQQVTLRCSPKSGHDTVSWYQQALGQGPQFIFQYYEEEERQRGNFPDRFSGHQFPNYSSELNVNALLLGDSALYLCASTTGQGAAEAFFGQGTRLTVV.

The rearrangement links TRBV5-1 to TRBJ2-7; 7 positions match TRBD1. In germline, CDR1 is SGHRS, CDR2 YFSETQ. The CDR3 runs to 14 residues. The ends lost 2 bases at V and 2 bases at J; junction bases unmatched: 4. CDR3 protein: CASSFDRAAYEQYF. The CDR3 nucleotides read TGCGCCAGCAGCTTCGACAGGGCCGCCTACGAGCAGTACTTC. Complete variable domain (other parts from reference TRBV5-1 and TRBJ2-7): KAGVTQTPRYLIKTRGQQVTLSCSPISGHRSVSWYQQTPGQGLQFLFEYFSETQRNKGNFPGRFSGRQFSNSRSEMNVSTLELGDSALYLCASSFDRAAYEQYFGPGTRLTVT.

The CDR3 nucleotides read TGTGCCAGCAGCGGACAGGACAGGGTGGGAGACACCATATATTTT. Translation: CASSGQDRVGDTIYF. This chain joins TRBV11-2 and TRBJ1-3, with 8 bases lining up with TRBD1. The CDR3 length is 15 residues. V shed 5 bases and J 8 bases; nucleotides not matched to a gene: 11. Germline loops: CDR1 SGHAT, CDR2 FQNNGV.

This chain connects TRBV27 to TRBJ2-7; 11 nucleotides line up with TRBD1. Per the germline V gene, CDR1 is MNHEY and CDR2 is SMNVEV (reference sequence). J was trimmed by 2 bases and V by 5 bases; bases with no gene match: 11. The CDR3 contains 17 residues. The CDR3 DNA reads TGTGCCAGCAGTCCTTGGACAGGGGGCTATGGTGCCTACGAGCAGTACTTC. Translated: CASSPWTGGYGAYEQYF.

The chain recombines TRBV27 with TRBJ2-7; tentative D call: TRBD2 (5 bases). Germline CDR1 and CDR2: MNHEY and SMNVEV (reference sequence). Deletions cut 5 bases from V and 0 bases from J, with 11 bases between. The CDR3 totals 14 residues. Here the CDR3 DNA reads TGTGCCAGCAGTAGCGGATCGAGCTCCTACGAGCAGTACTTC. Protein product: CASSSGSSSYEQYF.

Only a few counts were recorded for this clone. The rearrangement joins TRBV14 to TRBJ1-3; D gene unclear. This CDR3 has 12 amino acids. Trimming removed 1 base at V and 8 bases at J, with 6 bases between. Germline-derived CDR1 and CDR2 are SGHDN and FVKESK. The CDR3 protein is CASSQVPDTIYF. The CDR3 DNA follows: TGTGCCAGCAGCCAAGTCCCAGACACCATATATTTT.

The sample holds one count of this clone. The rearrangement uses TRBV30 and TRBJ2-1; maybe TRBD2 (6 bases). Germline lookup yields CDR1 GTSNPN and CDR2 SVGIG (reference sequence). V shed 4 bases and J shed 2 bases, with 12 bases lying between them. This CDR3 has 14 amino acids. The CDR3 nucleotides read TGTGCCTGGAATTCTGGCGGGACCTACAATGAGCAGTTCTTC. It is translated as CAWNSGGTYNEQFF.

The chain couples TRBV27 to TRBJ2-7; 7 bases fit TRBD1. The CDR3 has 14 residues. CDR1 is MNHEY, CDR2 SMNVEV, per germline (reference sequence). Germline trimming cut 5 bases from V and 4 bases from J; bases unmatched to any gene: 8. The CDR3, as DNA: TGTGCCAGCAGTAGGGACAGCCTTATTTACGAGCAGTACTTC. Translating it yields CASSRDSLIYEQYF.

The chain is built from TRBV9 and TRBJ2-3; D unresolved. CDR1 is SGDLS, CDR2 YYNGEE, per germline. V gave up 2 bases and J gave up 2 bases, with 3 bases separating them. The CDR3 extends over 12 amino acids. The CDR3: CASSVITDTQYF. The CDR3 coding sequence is TGTGCCAGCAGCGTCATCACAGATACGCAGTATTTT.

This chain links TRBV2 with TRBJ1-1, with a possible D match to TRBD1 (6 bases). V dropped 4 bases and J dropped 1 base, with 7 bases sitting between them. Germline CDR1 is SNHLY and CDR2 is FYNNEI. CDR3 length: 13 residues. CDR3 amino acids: CASSVTGNTEAFF. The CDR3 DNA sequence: TGTGCCAGCAGTGTGACAGGGAACACTGAAGCTTTCTTT.